The clone carrying this TCR beta chain was found many times. The CDR3 is 14 residues long. V was clipped by 1 base and J by 8 bases, with 14 bases between them. Germline-derived CDR1 and CDR2 are LNHDA and SQIVND (reference sequence). Under the authors' procedure: From reference gene primer amplification, estimates of nucleated cell counts were derived. Profiled with immunoSEQ multiplex PCR; TCRdb holds only in-frame clones, not every one. V and J calls and clone size follow that table, whereas D and trimming were derived from the DNA. The sample records around 130,000 clones, almost 85% being singletons. The data are from a study of blood T cell repertoires in COVID-19. As for the study in general: Samples representing acute and convalescent COVID-19 were sourced from the United States, Italy and Spain. T cells, B-cell-depleted T cells, or PBMCs provided the cDNA or gDNA that served as material.

V gene TRBV19 combines with J gene TRBJ1-1; maybe TRBD1 (5 bases). This TCR came from a woman aged 25 to 39 who had recovered from COVID-19. Material for sequencing was peripheral blood. The CDR3 DNA sequence: TGTGCCAGTAGTATAGCGCTCCCCAGGGAAGAAGCTTTCTTT. As protein: CASSIALPREEAFF.